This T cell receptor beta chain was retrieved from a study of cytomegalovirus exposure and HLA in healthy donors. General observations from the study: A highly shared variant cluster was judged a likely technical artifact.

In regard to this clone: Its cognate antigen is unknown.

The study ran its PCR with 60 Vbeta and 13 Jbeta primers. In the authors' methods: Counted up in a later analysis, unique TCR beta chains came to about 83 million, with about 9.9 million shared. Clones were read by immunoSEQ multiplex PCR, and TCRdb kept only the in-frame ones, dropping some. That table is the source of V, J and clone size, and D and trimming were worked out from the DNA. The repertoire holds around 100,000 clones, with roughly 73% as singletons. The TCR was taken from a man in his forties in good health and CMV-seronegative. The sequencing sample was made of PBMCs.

CDR3 coding DNA: TGTGCCAGCATATCGACAGGGTTCGCCGGGGAGCTGTTTTTT. This sequence encodes CASISTGFAGELFF. The chain links TRBV6-1 to TRBJ2-2; TRBD1 matches at 7 bases. Germline loops: CDR1 MNHNS, CDR2 SASEGT. The CDR3 spans 14 residues. V gave up 7 bases and J gave up 6 bases; unmatched junction bases: 8.